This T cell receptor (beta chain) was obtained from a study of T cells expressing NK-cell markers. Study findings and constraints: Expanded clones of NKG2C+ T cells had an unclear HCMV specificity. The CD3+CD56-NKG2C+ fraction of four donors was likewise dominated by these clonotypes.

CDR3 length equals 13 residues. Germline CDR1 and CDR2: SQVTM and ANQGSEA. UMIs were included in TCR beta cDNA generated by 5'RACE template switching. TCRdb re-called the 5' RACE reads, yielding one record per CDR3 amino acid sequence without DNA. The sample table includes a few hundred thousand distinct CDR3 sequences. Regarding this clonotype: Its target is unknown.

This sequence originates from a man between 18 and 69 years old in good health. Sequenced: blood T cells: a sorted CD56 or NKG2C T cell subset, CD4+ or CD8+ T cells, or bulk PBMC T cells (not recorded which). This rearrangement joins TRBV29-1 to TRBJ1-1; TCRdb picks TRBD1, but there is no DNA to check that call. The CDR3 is CSVVGRVGTEAFF.